Listed here are 21 T cell receptor beta chains from one sample, sequenced in a study of T cell changes during pregnancy in multiple sclerosis. The data were produced by immunoSEQ multiplex PCR, yet TCRdb's version contains in-frame clones alone and is incomplete. Of 89,000 or so clones listed, about nine tenths were seen once; the top ten hold roughly 4%. The sequences come from PBMCs, collected in the first trimester of pregnancy. The receptor set was obtained from a female donor in good health, serving as a control in a pregnancy study. Some clones in this sample may be carry-over from other donors' samples.

The V gene is TRBV5-6, the J gene TRBJ1-5; D remains ambiguous. V lost 0 bases to trimming and J lost 5 bases, with 12 bases between them. This CDR3 is built from 15 residues. Per germline, CDR1 SGHDT and CDR2 YYEEEE. The CDR3 DNA sequence: TGTGCCAGCAGCTTGGCCCCTCCGAGGCATCAGCCCCAGCATTTT. Its translation: CASSLAPPRHQPQHF.

This chain uses TRBV6-5 with TRBJ1-5; D gene ambiguous. Germline CDR1 and CDR2: MNHEY and SVGAGI. This CDR3 is built from 14 residues. V was cut by 5 bases and J by 2 bases, with 10 bases left in between. The DNA of the CDR3 is TGTGCCAGCAGTGAGGCTTTGGGCAATCAGCCCCAGCATTTT. Its translation is CASSEALGNQPQHF.

The V and J genes are TRBV28 and TRBJ2-6; D unclear. With 3 bases removed from V and 0 bases from J, the gap between germline ends came to 9 bases. The germline V gene has CDR1 MDHEN and CDR2 SYDVKM. The CDR3 contains 16 residues. The CDR3 here is CASSFHRGSGANVLTF. The DNA of the CDR3 is TGTGCCAGCAGTTTTCATCGAGGCTCTGGGGCCAACGTCCTGACTTTC.

This chain links TRBV18 with TRBJ1-6; tentatively, D is TRBD1 (6 bases). This CDR3 comprises 16 residues. Per the germline V gene, CDR1 is KGHSH and CDR2 is LQKENI. V was pared by 3 bases and J by 6 bases, with 15 bases between. The CDR3 spells CASSPGLGQLNSPLHF. CDR3 nucleotide sequence: TGTGCCAGCTCACCGGGCCTCGGACAGCTTAATTCACCCCTCCACTTT. The entire variable domain, with the rest obtained from reference TRBV18 and TRBJ1-6, is as follows: NAGVMQNPRHLVRRRGQEARLRCSPMKGHSHVYWYRQLPEEGLKFMVYLQKENIIDESGMPKERFSAEFPKEGPSILRIQQVVRGDSAAYFCASSPGLGQLNSPLHFGNGTRLTVT.

V is TRBV6-5 and J is TRBJ2-1; 10 bases map to TRBD1. In germline, CDR1 is MNHEY, CDR2 SVGAGI. The V gene end was trimmed by 1 base and the J gene end by 5 bases; junction bases not matched to a gene: 2. CDR3 length: 15 amino acids. DNA for the CDR3: TGTGCCAGCAGTTACTGGGACAGGGGCCACAATGAGCAGTTCTTC. This codes for CASSYWDRGHNEQFF.

This chain joins TRBV20-1 and TRBJ2-7; D unclear. Trimming took off 6 bases at V and 4 bases at J, with 10 bases between the two ends. Germline V lookup: CDR1 DFQATT, CDR2 SNEGSKA (reference sequence). The CDR3 consists of 11 residues. The CDR3 loop reads CSALTSYEQYF. Here the CDR3 DNA reads TGCAGTGCCCTGACATCTTACGAGCAGTACTTC.

V usage is TRBV6-5 and J usage is TRBJ2-1; 10 bases are shared with TRBD1. The length of the CDR3 is 15 residues. V was clipped by 4 bases and J by 7 bases; unmatched bases: 7. Germline CDR1 and CDR2: MNHEY and SVGAGI. The DNA for the CDR3 is TGTGCCAGCAGTTCGGACAGGGGGGTCTGGAATGAGCAGTTCTTC. Translation: CASSSDRGVWNEQFF.

Concerning this clone itself: It differs at one base from a far larger clone, so likely a read error. The sample contains more than one DNA sequence encoding this CDR3. The V call is TRBV7-8, the J call TRBJ2-6; 9 bases map to TRBD1. The germline V gene has CDR1 SGHVS and CDR2 FQNEAQ. The CDR3 runs 17 residues. In DNA form, the CDR3 reads TGCGCCAGCAGCTTAGCACAGGGGGCGCTCAGGGCCAACGTCCTGACTTTC. Its translation: CASSLAQGALRANVLTF.

This sequence joins TRBV5-6 and TRBJ2-3; possible D gene TRBD2, 6 bases. The V end was cut by 4 bases, the J end by 6 bases, with 15 bases between. Germline V gives CDR1 SGHDT, CDR2 YYEEEE. The CDR3 extends over 14 amino acids. This CDR3 reads CASSMGRIWDTQYF. The CDR3 DNA follows: TGTGCCAGCAGCATGGGGAGGATCTGGGATACGCAGTATTTT.

The chain joins TRBV15 to TRBJ2-7, with 8 bases fitting TRBD2. V trimming: 5 bases; J trimming: 0 bases; junction bases outside the gene matches: 6. The CDR3 runs to 15 residues. Germline V gives CDR1 LNHNV, CDR2 YYDKDF (reference sequence). The CDR3 coding sequence is TGTGCCACCAGCCCAGAGCGGGAGCTCTCCTACGAGCAGTACTTC. It translates to CATSPERELSYEQYF.

The genes are TRBV6-1 and TRBJ2-5, with D uncertain. The CDR3 runs 14 residues. Germline loops: CDR1 MNHNS, CDR2 SASEGT. V dropped 6 bases and J dropped 0 bases, with 11 bases sitting between them. The CDR3 protein is CASSPNGYQETQYF. The DNA of the CDR3 is TGTGCCAGCAGCCCAAACGGGTACCAAGAGACCCAGTACTTC.

The rearrangement joins TRBV13 to TRBJ1-6; D unclear. CDR3 length equals 15 residues. Trimming removed 2 bases at V and 6 bases at J, with 11 bases between. Germline V gene sequence: CDR1 PRHDT, CDR2 FYEKMQ (reference sequence). Here the CDR3 reads CASSLNLGVNSPLHF. The CDR3 nucleotides read TGTGCCAGCAGCTTAAACCTCGGGGTTAATTCACCCCTCCACTTT.

V and J are TRBV28 and TRBJ2-5; 10 bases map to TRBD1. This CDR3 is 14 amino acids long. Looked up from germline, CDR1 is MDHEN and CDR2 is SYDVKM. J lost 3 bases, V lost 4 bases, and 2 bases had no gene match. The DNA of the CDR3 is TGTGCCAGCAGTTGGACAGGGGGTAAAGAGACCCAGTACTTC. Encoded protein: CASSWTGGKETQYF.

V gene TRBV28 combines with J gene TRBJ2-7, with D possibly TRBD1 on 6 matching bases. The V end was cut by 3 bases, the J end by 2 bases, with 8 bases between. This CDR3 comprises 13 residues. CDR1 MDHEN and CDR2 SYDVKM come from the germline V gene. CDR3 sequence reads: CASSFTGPYEQYF. The CDR3 bases are TGTGCCAGCAGTTTTACAGGGCCCTACGAGCAGTACTTC.

This clone was picked up one time. This chain links TRBV4-1 with TRBJ2-1; a possible D gene is TRBD2 (5 bases). Germline CDR1 reads MGHRA; CDR2 reads YSYEKL. This CDR3 has 18 residues. The V and J ends lost 0 bases and 0 bases respectively, with 15 bases between them. CDR3 protein: CASSQDFSAYFSYNEQFF. The CDR3 nucleotides are TGCGCCAGCAGCCAAGATTTTAGCGCGTACTTCTCCTACAATGAGCAGTTCTTC.

CDR3 DNA: TGTGCCAGTAGTAAGGCAGCCCGACTTAGGAATGAAAAACTGTTTTTT. Protein sequence: CASSKAARLRNEKLFF. This chain links TRBV19 with TRBJ1-4; D remains unclear. The CDR3 length is 16 residues. Germline V gene lookup returns CDR1 LNHDA and CDR2 SQIVND (reference sequence). V lost 4 bases and J 5 bases, leaving 17 bases between the germline ends.

The V gene is TRBV4-1, the J gene TRBJ2-6, with D hard to call. The CDR3 is made up of 13 amino acids. Germline lookup yields CDR1 MGHRA and CDR2 YSYEKL. The V end lost 6 bases, the J end lost 3 bases, and 6 bases lay between the germline ends. The CDR3 reads CASSSLGANVLTF. CDR3 coding DNA: TGCGCCAGCAGTTCCCTTGGGGCCAACGTCCTGACTTTC.

This clone showed up just once. This chain joins TRBV7-9 and TRBJ2-1; 12 nucleotides agree with TRBD2. Germline CDR1 SEHNR, CDR2 FQNEAQ (reference sequence). The CDR3 totals 16 residues. Unmatched junction bases numbered 5, after V lost 2 bases and J lost 6 bases. The CDR3 loop reads CASSLLAGGASNEQFF. Here the CDR3 DNA reads TGTGCCAGCAGCTTACTAGCGGGGGGGGCCTCCAATGAGCAGTTCTTC.

The rearrangement joins TRBV5-3 to TRBJ1-2; D is perhaps TRBD1 (5 bases). TRBV5-3 is sorted into the ORF group, with uncertain function. The CDR3 is made up of 12 amino acids. V was cut by 3 bases and J by 4 bases, with 7 bases left in between. CDR3 in amino acids: CARSSGIYGYTF. The DNA of the CDR3 is TGTGCCAGAAGCTCAGGGATCTATGGCTACACCTTC.

This rearrangement joins TRBV10-1 to TRBJ1-1; TRBD1 is a possible D gene (5 bases). Trimming removed 4 bases from V and 0 bases from J, with 6 bases in between. Germline CDR1 and CDR2: WNHNN and SYGVQD (reference sequence). The CDR3 totals 13 residues. The CDR3 here is CASSGQLNTEAFF. CDR3 bases: TGCGCCAGCAGTGGACAGCTGAACACTGAAGCTTTCTTT.

The chain links TRBV28 to TRBJ2-7; TRBD2 aligns across 7 bases. Germline-derived CDR1 and CDR2 are MDHEN and SYDVKM. The CDR3 is 15 residues long. The trim removed 8 bases at V and 2 bases at J, leaving 12 bases unmatched. CDR3 sequence reads: CASLRLSGATYEQYF. Here the CDR3 DNA reads TGTGCCAGCCTAAGGCTCAGCGGGGCCACCTACGAGCAGTACTTC.